Each of the 29 T cell receptor beta chains below was sequenced from the same sample in a study of Ad26.COV2.S vaccination and SARS-CoV-2 variants (dated by TCRdb to the early 2020s). The library was generated by the immunoSEQ multiplex PCR assay. The table comes from immuneACCESS by way of TCRdb, which keeps in-frame sequences with V and J called. Part of the clones is missing from these tables; in studies checked, under half for an unresolved V gene and the rest for unknown reasons. The sample contains around 270,000 clones, around 88% of them found a single time. Less than 3% of the sample rests with the top ten. The sample's treatment or condition label, in plain terms: around 19 received Ad26.COV2.S at low or high dose, single or two shots; five or six received placebo; per-sample allocation not given. For vaccine and placebo recipients, repertoires were sequenced using samples collected on day 63 after the first injection.

The sequenced sample was peripheral blood, obtained in a trial of Ad26.COV2.S vaccine versus placebo. The receptors were gathered from a person between 18 and 65 years old who received the Ad26.COV2.S COVID-19 vaccine or a placebo.

This chain links TRBV7-9 with TRBJ2-1, with TRBD2 matching over 13 bases. Germline CDR1 reads SEHNR; CDR2 reads FQNEAQ (reference sequence). The CDR3 length is 17 residues. Trimming removed 6 bases from V and 3 bases from J; junction bases left unmatched: 8. Here the CDR3 DNA reads TGTGCCAGCAGTTCGGGACTAGCGGGAAGAAGCTACAATGAGCAGTTCTTC. Amino acid sequence: CASSSGLAGRSYNEQFF.

The V gene is TRBV7-9, the J gene TRBJ2-7, with unresolved D. Germline V gene lookup returns CDR1 SEHNR and CDR2 FQNEAQ (reference sequence). The CDR3 runs 11 residues. With 5 bases removed from V and 2 bases from J, the gap between germline ends came to 4 bases. The CDR3 region has the DNA TGTGCCAGCAGCCCCGCCTACGAGCAGTACTTC. This encodes CASSPAYEQYF.

The CDR3 spells CASRSTSGRAQYF. For the CDR3, the DNA is TGTGCCAGCAGATCGACTAGCGGGAGGGCCCAGTACTTC. The chain is built from TRBV12-3 or TRBV12-4 and TRBJ2-5; 14 positions match TRBD2. V lost 6 bases to trimming and J lost 9 bases; unmatched junction nucleotides: 3. The CDR3 is 13 residues long.

CDR3 sequence: CASSNVLAEQYV. The CDR3 DNA is TGTGCCAGCAGCAACGTGCTAGCCGAGCAGTACGTC. This chain uses TRBV21-1 with TRBJ2-7; TRBD2, the table's D call, was not compared with the DNA. TRBV21-1 is flagged as a pseudogene. CDR3 length: 12 amino acids.

This sequence joins TRBV7-9 and TRBJ2-1; D unresolved. CDR3 length: 15 residues. V was trimmed by 4 bases and J by 4 bases, leaving 14 bases between them. Germline assignment: CDR1 SEHNR and CDR2 FQNEAQ (reference sequence). The chain's CDR3 is CASSYGPTSYNEQFF. The CDR3 DNA is TGTGCCAGCAGCTACGGGCCGACAAGTTACAATGAGCAGTTCTTC.

The V call is TRBV6-1, the J call TRBJ1-2; 7 bases agree with TRBD1. CDR3 size: 17 residues. The V gene's germline CDR1 is MNHNS and CDR2 SASEGT. V gave up 2 bases and J gave up 1 base; unmatched junction bases: 10. In nucleotides, the CDR3 is TGTGCCAGCAGTGAAAGGGTGAGGGGGCGATTTAACTATGGCTACACCTTC. It codes for CASSERVRGRFNYGYTF.

The V and J genes are TRBV6-2 or TRBV6-3 and TRBJ2-5, with 16 bases matching TRBD2. The germline V gene encodes CDR1 MNHEY and CDR2 SVGEGT. The trim removed 4 bases at V and 5 bases at J, leaving 4 bases unmatched. This CDR3 comprises 16 residues. The CDR3 nucleotides are TGTGCCAGCAGTTCTGGGACTAGCGGGGGGGCCGAGACCCAGTACTTC. Translated, it gives CASSSGTSGGAETQYF.

This clone was picked up a small number of times. The chain has TRBV11-3 and TRBJ2-3; 8 bases map to TRBD2. CDR1 and CDR2 from the germline V gene are SGHNT and YENEEA. The CDR3 contains 15 residues. Trimming removed 3 bases from V and 4 bases from J; junction bases left unmatched: 6. The CDR3 here is CASSFNGGAPDTQYF. The CDR3 nucleotides are TGTGCCAGCAGCTTCAACGGGGGGGCCCCAGATACGCAGTATTTT.

The rearrangement uses TRBV11-1 and TRBJ2-7; D is perhaps TRBD2 (6 bases). The CDR3 consists of 12 residues. Germline loops: CDR1 SGHAT, CDR2 FQDESV (reference sequence). Deletions cut 5 bases from V and 3 bases from J, with 8 bases between. The CDR3 reads CASSREYYEQYF. The CDR3, as DNA: TGTGCCAGCAGCCGGGAGTACTACGAGCAGTACTTC.

The genes are TRBV9 and TRBJ2-1, with D hard to call. Per germline, CDR1 SGDLS and CDR2 YYNGEE. This CDR3 region has 14 residues. V was cut by 0 bases and J by 3 bases, with 7 bases left in between. The CDR3 reads CASSVVEYYNEQFF. Here the CDR3 DNA reads TGTGCCAGCAGCGTAGTGGAATACTACAATGAGCAGTTCTTC.

The chain has TRBV5-1 and TRBJ1-2; D is unclear. Trimming cost V 5 bases and J 4 bases, with 15 bases left between them. This CDR3 spans 14 amino acids. Germline CDR1 reads SGHRS; CDR2 reads YFSETQ. The CDR3: CASRAPGRTYGYTF. In DNA form, the CDR3 reads TGCGCCAGCAGGGCCCCCGGACGGACCTATGGCTACACCTTC.

This chain uses TRBV6-5 with TRBJ1-2, with TRBD1 matching 7 bases. Germline assignment: CDR1 MNHEY and CDR2 SVGAGI. V shed 6 bases, J shed 4 bases, and the junction held 11 bases outside the gene matches. The CDR3 is 15 residues long. The CDR3 spells CASRLGQSGLYGYTF. DNA of the CDR3: TGTGCCAGCAGACTGGGACAGTCGGGACTCTATGGCTACACCTTC.

The V call is TRBV10-3, the J call TRBJ1-5; D call uncertain. V lost 4 bases to trimming and J lost 3 bases, with 10 bases between them. The germline V gene encodes CDR1 ENHRY and CDR2 SYGVKD. The CDR3 spans 14 residues. CDR3 region: CAISAWQDNQPQHF. DNA of the CDR3: TGTGCCATCAGTGCATGGCAGGACAATCAGCCCCAGCATTTT.

This chain joins TRBV7-2 and TRBJ2-3, with 8 nucleotides matching TRBD2. Unmatched junction bases numbered 10, after V lost 5 bases and J lost 6 bases. Germline V gene sequence: CDR1 SGHTA, CDR2 FQGNSA. CDR3 length: 15 amino acids. In DNA form, the CDR3 reads TGTGCCAGCAGCCCAGGACTAGCTCGCTCGGATACGCAGTATTTT. Amino acid sequence: CASSPGLARSDTQYF.

The count of this clone is one. This chain links TRBV2 with TRBJ2-3; 8 nucleotides align to TRBD2. The ends lost 6 bases at V and 4 bases at J; junction bases unmatched: 9. Germline CDR1 and CDR2: SNHLY and FYNNEI. The CDR3 extends over 15 amino acids. CDR3 in amino acids: CASSRRGGFSDTQYF. CDR3 nucleotides: TGTGCCAGCAGCAGACGGGGGGGCTTCTCAGATACGCAGTATTTT.

This chain uses TRBV6-4 with TRBJ2-3; 9 nucleotides align to TRBD2. This CDR3 spans 15 amino acids. Germline V gives CDR1 MRHNA, CDR2 SNTAGT. With 2 bases clipped from V and 1 base from J, the junction kept 1 base outside the gene matches. The CDR3 coding sequence is TGTGCCAGCAGTGACGCGGGAGGGGGCACAGATACGCAGTATTTT. Translation gives CASSDAGGGTDTQYF.

This clone was seen more than once but under ten times. This chain joins TRBV2 and TRBJ2-2, with 10 bases matching TRBD2. The J segment lost 5 bases and the V segment lost 7 bases, leaving 4 bases of the junction unmatched. CDR1 is SNHLY, CDR2 FYNNEI, per germline. There are 14 residues in the CDR3. The CDR3 sequence: CASIAGGMTGELFF. CDR3 nucleotides: TGTGCCAGCATAGCGGGAGGAATGACCGGGGAGCTGTTTTTT.

This chain connects TRBV18 to TRBJ2-7, with D perhaps TRBD1 (5 bases). Germline CDR1 is KGHSH and CDR2 is LQKENI. This CDR3 has 16 amino acids. Trimming took 5 bases from V and 0 from J, leaving 17 bases between them. Here the CDR3 reads CASSAIDSESSYEQYF. The DNA for the CDR3 is TGTGCCAGCTCAGCTATAGACAGCGAAAGCTCCTACGAGCAGTACTTC.

The chain carries TRBV4-3 and TRBJ2-2; D gene ambiguous. The CDR3 loop spans 15 amino acids. The germline V gene encodes CDR1 LGHNA and CDR2 YSLEER. V lost 1 base and J 1 base, leaving 7 bases between the germline ends. As DNA, the CDR3 is TGCGCCAGCAGCCAAGGTTCAGGGAACACCGGGGAGCTGTTTTTT. It encodes CASSQGSGNTGELFF.

Only a few counts were recorded for this clone. V is TRBV6-5 and J is TRBJ2-5; the D is unclear. The V gene's germline CDR1 is MNHEY and CDR2 SVGAGI. The V end was cut by 8 bases, the J end by 1 base, with 17 bases between. This CDR3 has 15 amino acids. The CDR3 reads CASGRWNGGQETQYF. CDR3 nucleotides: TGTGCCAGCGGACGTTGGAATGGCGGCCAAGAGACCCAGTACTTC.

The V and J genes are TRBV10-2 and TRBJ2-7, with a weak D call TRBD2 (6 bases). V lost 4 bases to trimming and J lost 2 bases, with 9 bases between them. The CDR3 has 13 residues. Germline CDR1 reads WSHSY; CDR2 reads SAAADI. The CDR3 sequence: CASSGDWTYEQYV. In nucleotides, the CDR3 is TGCGCCAGCAGTGGGGACTGGACCTACGAGCAGTACGTC.

J is TRBJ2-3 and V is TRBV19, with a weak D call TRBD2 (5 bases). Germline CDR1 and CDR2: LNHDA and SQIVND (reference sequence). This CDR3 spans 13 amino acids. V lost 4 bases, J lost 2 bases, and 7 bases lay in between. CDR3 residues: CASSTGITDTQYF. DNA for the CDR3: TGTGCCAGTAGTACGGGGATCACAGATACGCAGTATTTT.

The chain joins TRBV7-3 to TRBJ1-1; D gene unclear. Trimming took 0 bases from V and 7 from J, leaving 9 bases between them. The CDR3 has 13 amino acids. Germline V CDR1 and CDR2: SGHTA, FQGTGA. The CDR3 here is CASSLTRAGEAFF. For the CDR3, the DNA is TGTGCCAGCAGCTTAACTAGGGCAGGTGAAGCTTTCTTT.

The chain recombines TRBV9 with TRBJ2-3, with a weak D call TRBD2 (6 bases). The CDR3 sequence is 16 residues long. Germline-derived CDR1 and CDR2 are SGDLS and YYNGEE. The V gene lost 1 base and the J gene lost 2 bases, with 14 bases spanning the gap. The CDR3 reads CASSVSSGTFTDTQYF. For the CDR3, the DNA is TGTGCCAGCAGCGTATCATCCGGGACTTTCACAGATACGCAGTATTTT.

The rearrangement links TRBV9 to TRBJ2-7; perhaps TRBD2 as D (6 bases). The CDR3 is made up of 14 amino acids. CDR1 and CDR2 from the germline V gene are SGDLS and YYNGEE. V lost 3 bases to trimming and J lost 2 bases, with 12 bases between them. The CDR3 sequence is CASSGGENTYEQYF. The CDR3 DNA sequence: TGTGCCAGCAGCGGGGGGGAGAATACCTACGAGCAGTACTTC.

The V call is TRBV4-2, the J call TRBJ1-2; 8 bases are a match to TRBD1. Germline CDR1 reads LGHNA; CDR2 reads YNFKEQ. The CDR3 spans 12 residues. The ends lost 2 bases at V and 8 bases at J; junction bases unmatched: 1. CDR3 region: CASSQRTGGYTF. CDR3 in DNA: TGTGCCAGCAGCCAACGGACAGGGGGCTACACCTTC.

V is TRBV6-1 and J is TRBJ2-1; D gene ambiguous. CDR3 length: 12 residues. The germline V gene has CDR1 MNHNS and CDR2 SASEGT. The germline V and J ends were trimmed by 0 bases and 8 bases, with 5 bases remaining between them. The CDR3 DNA reads TGTGCCAGCAGTGAAGCTAGCTATGAGCAGTTCTTC. Protein: CASSEASYEQFF.

This chain connects TRBV9 to TRBJ2-2; D possibly matches TRBD1 or TRBD2 (5 bases each). This CDR3 region has 16 residues. Germline-derived CDR1 and CDR2 are SGDLS and YYNGEE. Trimming pared 4 bases from V and 4 bases from J, leaving 17 bases between. CDR3 region: CASSSRGGQGTGELFF. CDR3 DNA sequence: TGTGCCAGCAGCTCGAGGGGTGGGCAGGGCACCGGGGAGCTGTTTTTT. The full variable domain, in which reference TRBV9 and TRBJ2-2 provide the parts outside the CDR3, is DSGVTQTPKHLITATGQRVTLRCSPRSGDLSVYWYQQSLDQGLQFLIQYYNGEERAKGNILERFSAQQFPDLHSELNLSSLELGDSALYFCASSSRGGQGTGELFFGEGSRLTVL.

The sample holds a few counts of this clone. The chain employs TRBV7-2 and TRBJ1-3; D is unclear. CDR1 SGHTA and CDR2 FQGNSA come from the germline V gene. Trimming left V 5 bases short and J 8 bases short, with 13 bases between. CDR3 size: 13 residues. The CDR3 loop is CASSPPGRDTIYF. The CDR3 DNA reads TGTGCCAGCAGCCCGCCGGGTCGGGACACCATATATTTT.